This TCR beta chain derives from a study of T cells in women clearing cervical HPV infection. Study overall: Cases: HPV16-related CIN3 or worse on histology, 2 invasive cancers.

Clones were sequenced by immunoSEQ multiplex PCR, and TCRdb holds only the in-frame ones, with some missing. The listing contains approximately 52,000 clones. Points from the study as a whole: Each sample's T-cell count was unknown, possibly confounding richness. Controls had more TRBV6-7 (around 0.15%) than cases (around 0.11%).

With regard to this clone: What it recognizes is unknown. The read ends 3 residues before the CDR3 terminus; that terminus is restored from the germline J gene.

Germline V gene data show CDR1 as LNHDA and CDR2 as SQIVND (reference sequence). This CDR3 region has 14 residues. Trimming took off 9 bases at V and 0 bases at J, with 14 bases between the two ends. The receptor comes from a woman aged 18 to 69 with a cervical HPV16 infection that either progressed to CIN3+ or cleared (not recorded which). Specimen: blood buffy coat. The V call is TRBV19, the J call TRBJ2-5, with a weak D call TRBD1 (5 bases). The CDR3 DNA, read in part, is TGTGCCAGCGGAAGGTCAGGGTACCAAGAGACC. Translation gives CASGRSGYQET. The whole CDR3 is CASGRSGYQETQYF.